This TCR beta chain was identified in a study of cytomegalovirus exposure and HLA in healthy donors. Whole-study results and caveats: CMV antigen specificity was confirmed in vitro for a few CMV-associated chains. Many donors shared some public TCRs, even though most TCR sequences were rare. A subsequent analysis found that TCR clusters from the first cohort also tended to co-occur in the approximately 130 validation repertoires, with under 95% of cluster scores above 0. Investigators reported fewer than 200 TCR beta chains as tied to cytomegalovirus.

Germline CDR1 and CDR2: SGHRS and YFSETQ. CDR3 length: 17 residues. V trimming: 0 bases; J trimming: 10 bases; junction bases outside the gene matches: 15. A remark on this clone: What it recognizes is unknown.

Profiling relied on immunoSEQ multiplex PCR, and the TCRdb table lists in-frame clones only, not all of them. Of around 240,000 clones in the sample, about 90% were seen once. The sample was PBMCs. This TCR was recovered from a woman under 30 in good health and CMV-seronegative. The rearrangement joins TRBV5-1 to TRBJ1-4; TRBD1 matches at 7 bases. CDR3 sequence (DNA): TGCGCCAGCAGCTTGGAGAAAACTGGCTGGCAGGGGGGAAAACTGTTTTTT. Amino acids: CASSLEKTGWQGGKLFF.